This entry lists 24 T cell receptor beta chains sequenced from one sample in a study of blood T cell repertoires in COVID-19. The data were produced by immunoSEQ multiplex PCR, yet TCRdb's version contains in-frame clones alone and is incomplete. The sample has about 460,000 clones, around 85% seen once. Sequencing was performed on PBMCs or T cells enriched from blood (not recorded which). Receptors were obtained from a woman in her fifties or sixties who had recovered from COVID-19.

The chain is built from TRBV5-1 and TRBJ1-2, with a weak D call TRBD1 (5 bases). The CDR3 contains 14 residues. The V end was cut by 4 bases, the J end by 0 bases, with 10 bases between. Germline values: CDR1 SGHRS, CDR2 YFSETQ. The CDR3 coding sequence is TGCGCCAGCAGCCTATCGACAGCTAACTATGGCTACACCTTC. Protein product: CASSLSTANYGYTF.

This sequence joins TRBV7-8 and TRBJ2-3; 10 positions match TRBD2. The V gene's germline CDR1 is SGHVS and CDR2 FQNEAQ. This CDR3 is 15 amino acids long. The trim removed 6 bases at V and 5 bases at J, leaving 8 bases unmatched. In nucleotides, the CDR3 is TGTGCCAGCAGTCAAACTAGCGGGGTTGGAGATACGCAGTATTTT. This codes for CASSQTSGVGDTQYF.

This chain links TRBV6-5 with TRBJ2-2; the D gene is possibly TRBD1 (6 bases). This CDR3 has 14 residues. Germline values: CDR1 MNHEY, CDR2 SVGAGI. Trimming took off 6 bases at V and 5 bases at J, with 13 bases between the two ends. In DNA form, the CDR3 reads TGTGCCAGCAGGCTGACAGGAGTTACCGGGGAGCTGTTTTTT. Protein sequence: CASRLTGVTGELFF.

This clone showed up just once. Possible read error: a much larger clone is one base away. This sequence joins TRBV28 and TRBJ2-2, with 9 bases aligning to TRBD2. The CDR3 totals 17 residues. The V gene end was trimmed by 1 base and the J gene end by 7 bases; junction bases not matched to a gene: 10. The V gene's germline CDR1 is MDHEN and CDR2 SYDVKM. CDR3 nucleotides: TGTGCCAGCAGTTTATCCGGCGGGGGGGCGTTCAGCGGGGAGCTGTTTTTT. Its translation: CASSLSGGGAFSGELFF.

This chain connects TRBV20-1 to TRBJ1-1; 8 nucleotides agree with TRBD1. The CDR3 runs to 11 residues. CDR1 is DFQATT, CDR2 SNEGSKA, per germline (reference sequence). Germline trimming cut 5 bases from V and 6 bases from J; bases unmatched to any gene: 2. The CDR3 loop is CSAGQGAEAFF. In nucleotides, the CDR3 is TGCAGTGCTGGACAGGGCGCTGAAGCTTTCTTT.

The chain is built from TRBV19 and TRBJ2-1; 11 bases fit TRBD1. The germline CDR1 and CDR2 sequences are LNHDA and SQIVND (reference sequence). The CDR3 runs 15 residues. Trimming at V came to 5 bases and at J to 6 bases, leaving 6 bases not matched to a gene. The CDR3 sequence: CASSAPGQGGNEQFF. The CDR3, as DNA: TGTGCCAGTAGTGCACCGGGACAGGGGGGCAATGAGCAGTTCTTC. The full variable domain, with the rest looked up from reference TRBV19 and TRBJ2-1, is DGGITQSPKYLFRKEGQNVTLSCEQNLNHDAMYWYRQDPGQGLRLIYYSQIVNDFQKGDIAEGYSVSREKKESFPLTVTSAQKNPTAFYLCASSAPGQGGNEQFFGPGTRLTVL.

The sample holds one count of this clone. The genes are TRBV6-5 and TRBJ2-3, with TRBD2 identical over 12 bases. V shed 0 bases and J 7 bases; nucleotides not matched to a gene: 5. CDR3 length: 16 residues. From germline, CDR1 is MNHEY and CDR2 SVGAGI. CDR3 sequence: CASSYSASGGVHTQYF. CDR3 in DNA: TGTGCCAGCAGTTACTCGGCTAGCGGGGGGGTTCATACGCAGTATTTT.

This chain links TRBV5-1 with TRBJ1-3, with D tentatively TRBD1 (6 bases). Germline V lookup: CDR1 SGHRS, CDR2 YFSETQ. Trimming shortened V by 5 bases and J by 0 bases, and 12 bases separated the two germline ends. CDR3 length equals 15 residues. The DNA of the CDR3 is TGCGCCAGCAGAACGACAGGATTCTCTGGAAACACCATATATTTT. It encodes CASRTTGFSGNTIYF.

This clone came up once. In nucleotides, the CDR3 is TGTGCCAGCAGCCGGACATTGGGAACGGGAAACACCATATATTTT. Amino acids: CASSRTLGTGNTIYF. This sequence joins TRBV9 and TRBJ1-3; D might be TRBD1 (5 bases). CDR1 is SGDLS and CDR2 is YYNGEE in the germline V gene. The CDR3 consists of 15 residues. V lost 4 bases and J lost 4, with 15 bases in between.

The chain recombines TRBV29-1 with TRBJ2-7, with D tentatively TRBD2 (6 bases). This CDR3 comprises 12 residues. Germline CDR1 reads SQVTM; CDR2 reads ANQGSEA. V shed 1 base and J shed 3 bases, with 7 bases lying between them. Here the CDR3 DNA reads TGCAGCGTTGAAGGGGGGGTCTACGAGCAGTACTTC. Translated, it gives CSVEGGVYEQYF.

The J gene is TRBJ2-2, the V gene TRBV5-1; no definite D call. Germline V lookup: CDR1 SGHRS, CDR2 YFSETQ. CDR3 length equals 15 residues. Trimming took 1 base from V and 2 from J, leaving 9 bases between them. In DNA, the CDR3 is TGCGCCAGCAGCTTGTTTTCCACAAACACCGGGGAGCTGTTTTTT. Residues: CASSLFSTNTGELFF. The full variable domain, its missing parts supplied by reference TRBV5-1 and TRBJ2-2, is KAGVTQTPRYLIKTRGQQVTLSCSPISGHRSVSWYQQTPGQGLQFLFEYFSETQRNKGNFPGRFSGRQFSNSRSEMNVSTLELGDSALYLCASSLFSTNTGELFFGEGSRLTVL.

The chain uses TRBV6-5 and TRBJ2-1; a weak D match, TRBD1 (8 bases). The V gene's germline CDR1 is MNHEY and CDR2 SVGAGI. CDR3 length: 13 residues. The V and J ends lost 6 bases and 6 bases respectively, with 12 bases between them. CDR3 in amino acids: CASRTGGVNEQFF. The CDR3 DNA follows: TGTGCCAGCAGAACAGGGGGGGTCAATGAGCAGTTCTTC.

V is TRBV6-5 and J is TRBJ1-6; D is unclear. The V end lost 6 bases, the J end lost 5 bases, and 11 bases lay between the germline ends. Germline lookup yields CDR1 MNHEY and CDR2 SVGAGI. The CDR3 runs to 14 residues. CDR3 bases: TGTGCCAGCAGGGCCGGGATGAATAATTCACCCCTCCACTTT. Its translation: CASRAGMNNSPLHF.

The genes are TRBV7-8 and TRBJ2-2; D is perhaps TRBD1 (5 bases). Germline CDR1 reads SGHVS; CDR2 reads FQNEAQ. The CDR3 length is 15 residues. V was cut by 5 bases and J by 2 bases, with 12 bases left in between. The CDR3, as DNA: TGTGCCAGCAGCCCTGACAGATTAAACACCGGGGAGCTGTTTTTT. Its protein product is CASSPDRLNTGELFF.

The gene calls are TRBV2 and TRBJ2-2; no definite D call. Trimming took off 5 bases at V and 4 bases at J, with 8 bases between the two ends. CDR1 is SNHLY, CDR2 FYNNEI, per germline. This CDR3 comprises 13 residues. As DNA, the CDR3 is TGTGCCAGCAGTTCGAGTCCCACCGGGGAGCTGTTTTTT. Its translation: CASSSSPTGELFF. The variable domain in full, with the rest retrieved from reference TRBV2 and TRBJ2-2, is EPEVTQTPSHQVTQMGQEVILRCVPISNHLYFYWYRQILGQKVEFLVSFYNNEISEKSEIFDDQFSVERPDGSNFTLKIRSTKLEDSAMYFCASSSSPTGELFFGEGSRLTVL.

This clone was recorded a few times. V usage is TRBV7-2 and J usage is TRBJ1-1, with 7 bases aligning to TRBD1. CDR1 and CDR2 from the germline V gene are SGHTA and FQGNSA. With V trimmed by 3 bases and J by 11 bases, 9 bases remained unmatched. The CDR3 length is 13 residues. The DNA of the CDR3 is TGTGCCAGCAGCTTCGAACGACAGGGAAGGGCTTTCTTT. Its protein product is CASSFERQGRAFF. Filled out from reference TRBV7-2 and TRBJ1-1, the complete variable domain reads GAGVSQSPSNKVTEKGKDVELRCDPISGHTALYWYRQSLGQGLEFLIYFQGNSAPDKSGLPSDRFSAERTGGSVSTLTIQRTQQEDSAVYLCASSFERQGRAFFGQGTRLTVV.

This clone has only a few counts. The chain recombines TRBV5-1 with TRBJ2-2; 10 nucleotides match TRBD1. The V segment lost 3 bases and the J segment 5 bases; nucleotides outside the gene matches: 7. From germline, CDR1 is SGHRS and CDR2 YFSETQ. The CDR3 loop spans 16 amino acids. The CDR3 region is CASSSVPGQGTGELFF. The CDR3, as DNA: TGCGCCAGCAGCTCGGTTCCGGGACAGGGGACCGGGGAGCTGTTTTTT.

The sample holds a few counts of this clone. The chain carries TRBV4-1 and TRBJ1-3; a weak D match, TRBD1 (6 bases). Deletions cut 11 bases from V and 0 bases from J, with 20 bases between. Germline CDR1 is MGHRA and CDR2 is YSYEKL. This CDR3 has 16 residues. CDR3 amino acids: CAPSPGGADSGNTIYF. For the CDR3, the DNA is TGCGCCCCCAGCCCCGGGGGGGCCGACTCTGGAAACACCATATATTTT.

V is TRBV6-1 and J is TRBJ2-5, with D perhaps TRBD1 (6 bases). The length of the CDR3 is 17 residues. CDR1 and CDR2 (germline): MNHNS, SASEGT. Trimming shortened V by 0 bases and J by 5 bases, and 19 bases separated the two germline ends. This CDR3 is CASSEAVQGWGWETQYF. The DNA of the CDR3 is TGTGCCAGCAGTGAAGCGGTGCAGGGGTGGGGATGGGAGACCCAGTACTTC.

The chain is built from TRBV4-1 and TRBJ2-2; TRBD1 aligns across 7 bases. CDR1 MGHRA and CDR2 YSYEKL come from the germline V gene. The CDR3 spans 15 residues. J lost 9 bases, V lost 0 bases, and 7 bases had no gene match. The CDR3 protein is CASSQDGTDLRELFF. The CDR3 DNA follows: TGCGCCAGCAGCCAAGACGGGACAGACTTGAGGGAGCTGTTTTTT.

The J gene is TRBJ2-3, the V gene TRBV9, with 7 bases identical to TRBD2. V lost 2 bases and J lost 6; bases outside the gene matches: 3. The CDR3 is 13 residues long. Germline V gene data show CDR1 as SGDLS and CDR2 as YYNGEE. The DNA for the CDR3 is TGTGCCAGCAGCGTGCGGGGAGGGGATACGCAGTATTTT. As protein: CASSVRGGDTQYF.

The V and J genes are TRBV5-8 and TRBJ2-7; maybe TRBD1 (6 bases). The CDR3 loop spans 13 amino acids. Between the trimmed V and J ends, which lost 4 bases and 6 bases, there was a span of 14 bases. CDR1 and CDR2 from the germline V gene are SGHTS and YDEGEE. The CDR3: CASSRHRVIEQYV. The CDR3 nucleotides are TGTGCCAGCAGCAGACACAGGGTAATCGAGCAGTACGTC.

V is TRBV6-5 and J is TRBJ2-7; 8 bases map to TRBD1. Germline CDR1 and CDR2: MNHEY and SVGAGI. CDR3 length: 12 residues. Trimming removed 8 bases from V and 4 bases from J; junction bases left unmatched: 4. The chain's CDR3 is CASRGQAYEQYV. Here the CDR3 DNA reads TGTGCCAGCCGGGGACAGGCGTACGAGCAGTACGTC.

This rearrangement joins TRBV2 to TRBJ2-7; D uncertain. Germline CDR1 reads SNHLY; CDR2 reads FYNNEI. The ends were cut back, 7 bases at V and 2 bases at J, with 6 bases in the middle. The CDR3 length is 11 residues. CDR3 residues: CASTPAYEQYF. The DNA of the CDR3 is TGTGCCAGCACCCCTGCCTACGAGCAGTACTTC.